What follows are 19 T cell receptor beta chains derived from one specimen sequenced in a study of prognosis after radiotherapy for stage I lung cancer. The authors amplified TCR beta CDR3 from genomic DNA using two-round multiplex PCR. Specific primers for each TRBV and TRBJ gene were what first-round PCR used. TCRdb recomputed calls from the multiplex PCR reads with MiXCR, one row per CDR3 protein. There are around 30,000 distinct CDR3 sequences in the sample; around 35% occur only once, and 15% to 20% lies in the top ten. This specimen was PBMCs, taken before or after stereotactic body radiation therapy (not recorded which). The receptors derive from a donor over 45 with non-small cell lung cancer.

This clonotype was seen ten or more times. The V call is TRBV29-1, the J call TRBJ1-2; a weak D match, TRBD1 (5 bases). Germline assignment: CDR1 SQVTM and CDR2 ANQGSEA. Between the trimmed V and J ends, which lost 3 bases and 3 bases, there was a span of 8 bases. The CDR3 length is 12 residues. The CDR3 here is CSVERGDYGYTF. CDR3 nucleotide sequence: TGCAGCGTTGAGAGAGGGGACTATGGCTACACCTTC.

This clonotype was recorded many times. The chain is built from TRBV28 and TRBJ1-2, with D tentatively TRBD1 (6 bases). The V end was cut by 2 bases, the J end by 4 bases, with 11 bases between. The CDR3 is 14 amino acids. Germline CDR1 is MDHEN and CDR2 is SYDVKM. The CDR3, as DNA: TGTGCCAGCAGTTTAAATACAGGGCTCTATGGCTACACCTTC. It specifies CASSLNTGLYGYTF.

This clonotype was recorded many times. V is TRBV7-9 and J is TRBJ2-7, with D unclear. CDR1 is SEHNR and CDR2 is FQNEAQ in the germline V gene (reference sequence). The V end lost 5 bases, the J end lost 5 bases, and 13 bases lay between the germline ends. CDR3 size: 13 residues. The CDR3 reads CASSRPERDEQYF. CDR3 coding DNA: TGTGCCAGCAGCCGACCCGAACGGGACGAGCAGTACTTC.

This clonotype was counted ten times or more. The V call is TRBV24-1, the J call TRBJ2-1; tentatively, D is TRBD1 (6 bases). The CDR3 has 16 amino acids. V was clipped by 2 bases and J by 6 bases, with 16 bases between them. In germline, CDR1 is KGHDR, CDR2 SFDVKD. The CDR3 nucleotides read TGTGCCACCAGTGATTGGACCGGGACATTAGGCAATGAGCAGTTCTTC. Translation gives CATSDWTGTLGNEQFF.

Many counts were recorded for this clonotype. V is TRBV9 and J is TRBJ1-2; 11 bases map to TRBD1. J lost 6 bases, V lost 3 bases, and 1 base had no gene match. The CDR3 is 13 amino acids. CDR1 is SGDLS and CDR2 is YYNGEE in the germline V gene. The CDR3 loop reads CASSGTGGDGYTF. In nucleotides, the CDR3 is TGTGCCAGCAGCGGGACAGGGGGCGATGGCTACACCTTC.

This clonotype is medium-sized in the sample. V usage is TRBV28 and J usage is TRBJ2-2; 9 nucleotides align to TRBD2. With 5 bases clipped from V and 6 bases from J, the junction kept 7 bases outside the gene matches. CDR1 and CDR2 from the germline V gene are MDHEN and SYDVKM. The CDR3 is 15 amino acids. The CDR3 DNA reads TGTGCCAGCAGTCGGTTAGCGGGGGCGGCCGGGGAGCTGTTTTTT. Encoded protein: CASSRLAGAAGELFF.

The CDR3 region is CAIGVATNENEQYF. In DNA, the CDR3 is TGTGCCATCGGGGTGGCAACCAACGAGAATGAGCAGTACTTC. This chain connects TRBV10-3 to TRBJ2-7; D uncertain. This CDR3 is 14 amino acids long. The germline gives CDR1 ENHRY, CDR2 SYGVKD. The ends were cut back, 8 bases at V and 7 bases at J, with 21 bases in the middle.

The chain has TRBV19 and TRBJ1-6, with 11 bases fitting TRBD1. This CDR3 region has 16 residues. The V and J ends lost 4 bases and 9 bases, in that order; junction bases with no gene match: 8. In germline, CDR1 is LNHDA, CDR2 SQIVND (reference sequence). CDR3 nucleotides: TGTGCCAGTAGTAGTCCGGGACAGGGGGATAGTTCACCCCTCCACTTT. Amino acid sequence: CASSSPGQGDSSPLHF.

About this clonotype: It differs at one base from a far larger clone, so likely a read error. The chain has TRBV7-9 and TRBJ1-2, with 10 bases lining up with TRBD1. J gave up 7 bases and V 2 bases, and 7 bases lay outside the gene matches. This CDR3 is built from 15 residues. Germline CDR1 and CDR2: SEHNR and FQNEAQ (reference sequence). Written as DNA, the CDR3 is TGTGCCAGCAGCTTATTTTCCGGACAGGGGGTTGGCTACACCTTC. This encodes CASSLFSGQGVGYTF.

The chain is built from TRBV24-1 and TRBJ2-2; 8 positions agree with TRBD1. CDR1 is KGHDR and CDR2 is SFDVKD in the germline V gene. The CDR3 totals 15 residues. V trimming: 7 bases; J trimming: 1 base; junction bases outside the gene matches: 4. CDR3 in DNA: TGTGCCACCAGGGACAGGGCTAAGAACACCGGGGAGCTGTTTTTT. As protein: CATRDRAKNTGELFF.

At least ten counts were recorded for this clonotype. V usage is TRBV20-1 and J usage is TRBJ2-7; D unclear. Between the trimmed V and J ends, which lost 2 bases and 1 base, there was a span of 6 bases. The CDR3 sequence is 12 residues long. The V gene's germline CDR1 is DFQATT and CDR2 SNEGSKA (reference sequence). CDR3 residues: CSARYGSYEQYF. CDR3 DNA: TGCAGTGCTAGATACGGGTCCTACGAGCAGTACTTC.

This clonotype has a count of ten or more. The chain recombines TRBV11-3 with TRBJ2-7; no reliable D call. The CDR3 length is 14 residues. Germline values: CDR1 SGHNT, CDR2 YENEEA. The V end was cut by 1 base, the J end by 0 bases, with 7 bases between. CDR3 sequence: CASSLGAYSYEQYF. The CDR3 DNA is TGTGCCAGCAGCTTAGGCGCCTACTCCTACGAGCAGTACTTC.

The table lists this clonotype with many counts. The genes are TRBV2 and TRBJ2-7; TRBD2 agrees at 10 bases. This CDR3 is built from 15 residues. The J segment lost 2 bases and the V segment lost 4 bases, leaving 5 bases of the junction unmatched. Germline CDR1 and CDR2: SNHLY and FYNNEI. The CDR3 loop reads CASSGGLAETYEQYF. DNA for the CDR3: TGTGCCAGCAGTGGAGGACTAGCGGAGACCTACGAGCAGTACTTC.

This clonotype was detected ten times or more. The chain joins TRBV12-3 or TRBV12-4 to TRBJ2-1; D unclear. Trimming left V 2 bases short and J 9 bases short, with 8 bases between. The CDR3 spans 12 residues. CDR3 nucleotide sequence: TGTGCCAGCAGTTTAAATCGAATTGAGCAGTTCTTC. Encoded protein: CASSLNRIEQFF.

This clonotype was seen at least ten times. The chain links TRBV4-1 to TRBJ2-1, with 9 bases fitting TRBD2. The CDR3 sequence is 16 residues long. Germline trimming cut 4 bases from V and 3 bases from J; bases unmatched to any gene: 7. CDR1 and CDR2 (germline): MGHRA, YSYEKL. The CDR3 nucleotides read TGCGCCAGCAGCCCTGGACTAGCGCGGATCTACAATGAGCAGTTCTTC. Its protein product is CASSPGLARIYNEQFF.

Many counts were recorded for this clonotype. The V call is TRBV28, the J call TRBJ1-5; no clear D. The CDR3 is 12 residues long. Trimming stripped 5 bases from V and 9 bases from J, with 11 bases between. Per the germline V gene, CDR1 is MDHEN and CDR2 is SYDVKM. The CDR3 reads CASSAPRGPQHF. The CDR3 region has the DNA TGTGCCAGCAGTGCCCCCCGGGGGCCCCAGCATTTT.

This clonotype was counted many times. J is TRBJ1-4 and V is TRBV4-1, with 7 bases identical to TRBD1. This CDR3 comprises 15 residues. Per germline, CDR1 MGHRA and CDR2 YSYEKL. J lost 5 bases, V lost 3 bases, and 6 bases had no gene match. CDR3 nucleotide sequence: TGCGCCAGCAGCCAGACCGGGACAGAGAATGAAAAACTGTTTTTT. Amino acid sequence: CASSQTGTENEKLFF.

The table lists this clonotype with many counts. The chain links TRBV3-1 to TRBJ1-5; D is unresolved. This CDR3 is 13 amino acids long. Trimming took 0 bases from V and 5 from J, leaving 5 bases between them. Germline CDR1 is LGHDT and CDR2 is YNNKEL (reference sequence). The CDR3 loop is CASSQDPDQPQHF. The CDR3 DNA is TGTGCCAGCAGCCAAGATCCGGATCAGCCCCAGCATTTT.

This clonotype was recorded at least ten times. V gene TRBV5-1 combines with J gene TRBJ1-3; D call uncertain. V dropped 4 bases and J dropped 0 bases, with 11 bases sitting between them. CDR3 length: 15 residues. Per the germline V gene, CDR1 is SGHRS and CDR2 is YFSETQ. The chain's CDR3 is CASSAGGHSGNTIYF. The CDR3 coding sequence is TGCGCCAGCAGCGCCGGCGGGCACTCTGGAAACACCATATATTTT.